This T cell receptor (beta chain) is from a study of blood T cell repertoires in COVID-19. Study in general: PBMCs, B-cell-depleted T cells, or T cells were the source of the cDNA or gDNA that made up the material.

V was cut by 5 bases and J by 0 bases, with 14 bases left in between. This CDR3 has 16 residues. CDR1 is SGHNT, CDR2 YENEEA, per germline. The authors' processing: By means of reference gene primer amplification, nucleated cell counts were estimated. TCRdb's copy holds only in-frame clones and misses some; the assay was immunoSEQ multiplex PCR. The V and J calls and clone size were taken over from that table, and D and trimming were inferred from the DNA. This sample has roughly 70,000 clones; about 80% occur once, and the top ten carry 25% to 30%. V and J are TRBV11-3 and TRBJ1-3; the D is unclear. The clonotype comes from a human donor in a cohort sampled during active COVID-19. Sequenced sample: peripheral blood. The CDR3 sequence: CASSPRQVISGNTIYF. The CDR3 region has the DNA TGTGCCAGCAGCCCCCGGCAGGTGATCTCTGGAAACACCATATATTTT.